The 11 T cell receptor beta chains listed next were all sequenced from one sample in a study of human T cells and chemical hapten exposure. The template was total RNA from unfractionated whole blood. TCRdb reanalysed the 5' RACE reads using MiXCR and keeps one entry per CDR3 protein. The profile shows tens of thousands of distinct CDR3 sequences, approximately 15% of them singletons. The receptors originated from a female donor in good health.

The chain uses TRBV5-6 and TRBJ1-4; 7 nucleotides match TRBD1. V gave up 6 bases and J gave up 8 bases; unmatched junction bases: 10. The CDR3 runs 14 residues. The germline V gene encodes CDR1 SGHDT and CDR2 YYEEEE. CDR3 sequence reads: CASNFFQGGEKLFF. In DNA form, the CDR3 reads TGTGCCAGCAATTTTTTTCAGGGGGGAGAAAAACTGTTTTTT.

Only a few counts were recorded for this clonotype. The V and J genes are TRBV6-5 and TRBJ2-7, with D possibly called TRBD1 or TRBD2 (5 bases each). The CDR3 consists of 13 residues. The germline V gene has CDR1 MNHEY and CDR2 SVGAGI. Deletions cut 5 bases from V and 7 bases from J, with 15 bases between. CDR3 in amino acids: CASSQNPWGEQYF. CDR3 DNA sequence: TGTGCCAGCAGTCAAAACCCCTGGGGGGAGCAGTACTTC.

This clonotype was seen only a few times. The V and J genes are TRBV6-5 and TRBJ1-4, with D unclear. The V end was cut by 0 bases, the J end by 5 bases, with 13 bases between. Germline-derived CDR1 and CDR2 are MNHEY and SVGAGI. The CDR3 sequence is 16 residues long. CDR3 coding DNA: TGTGCCAGCAGTTACTCGAGCCAGGTTCTAAATGAAAAACTGTTTTTT. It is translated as CASSYSSQVLNEKLFF.

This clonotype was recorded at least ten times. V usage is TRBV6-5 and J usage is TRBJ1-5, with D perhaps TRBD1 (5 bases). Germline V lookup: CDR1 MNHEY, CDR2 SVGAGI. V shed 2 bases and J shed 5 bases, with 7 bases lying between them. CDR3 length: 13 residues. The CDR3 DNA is TGTGCCAGCAGTTACGGGGGTCATCAGCCCCAGCATTTT. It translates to CASSYGGHQPQHF.

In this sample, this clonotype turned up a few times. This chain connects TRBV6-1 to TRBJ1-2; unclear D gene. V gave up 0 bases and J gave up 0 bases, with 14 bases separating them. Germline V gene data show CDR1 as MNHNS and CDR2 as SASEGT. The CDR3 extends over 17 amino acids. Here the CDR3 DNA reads TGTGCCAGCAGTGAAGCCCTTGTTTCCTGGACTAACTATGGCTACACCTTC. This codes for CASSEALVSWTNYGYTF.

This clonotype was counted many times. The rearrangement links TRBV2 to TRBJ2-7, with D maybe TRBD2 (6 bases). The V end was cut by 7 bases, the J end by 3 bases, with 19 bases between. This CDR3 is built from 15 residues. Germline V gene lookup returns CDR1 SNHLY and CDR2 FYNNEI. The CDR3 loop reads CASKSPSGQYYEQYF. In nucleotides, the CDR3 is TGTGCCAGCAAGTCACCAAGCGGGCAGTACTACGAGCAGTACTTC. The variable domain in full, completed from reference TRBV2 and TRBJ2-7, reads EPEVTQTPSHQVTQMGQEVILRCVPISNHLYFYWYRQILGQKVEFLVSFYNNEISEKSEIFDDQFSVERPDGSNFTLKIRSTKLEDSAMYFCASKSPSGQYYEQYFGPGTRLTVT.

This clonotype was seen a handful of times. As DNA, the CDR3 is TGTGCCAGCAGTTACTCGTTGCTTTCGGCGGGAGCCAAGTCCTACAATGAGCAGTTCTTC. Amino acids: CASSYSLLSAGAKSYNEQFF. The chain has TRBV6-2 or TRBV6-3 and TRBJ2-1, with TRBD2 matching over 7 bases. Germline lookup yields CDR1 MNHEY and CDR2 SVGEGT. CDR3 length: 20 residues. Trimming removed 0 bases from V and 1 base from J; junction bases left unmatched: 15.

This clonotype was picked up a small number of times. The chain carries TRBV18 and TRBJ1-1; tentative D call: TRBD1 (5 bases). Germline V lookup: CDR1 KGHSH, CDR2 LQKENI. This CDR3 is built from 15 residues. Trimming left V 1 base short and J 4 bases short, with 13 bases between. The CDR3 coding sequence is TGTGCCAGCTCACCACAAAGGGACGGCTCCACTGAAGCTTTCTTT. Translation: CASSPQRDGSTEAFF.

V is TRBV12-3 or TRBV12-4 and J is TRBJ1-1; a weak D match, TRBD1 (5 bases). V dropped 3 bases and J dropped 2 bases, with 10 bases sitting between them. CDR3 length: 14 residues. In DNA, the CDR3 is TGTGCCAGCAGTTTTCAGGGACGAAACACTGAAGCTTTCTTT. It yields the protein CASSFQGRNTEAFF.

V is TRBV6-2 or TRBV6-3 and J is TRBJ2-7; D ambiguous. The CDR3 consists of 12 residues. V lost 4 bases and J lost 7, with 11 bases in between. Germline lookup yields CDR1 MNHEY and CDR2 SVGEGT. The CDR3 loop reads CASSSPPGEQYF. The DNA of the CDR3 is TGTGCCAGCAGTTCTCCCCCGGGTGAGCAGTACTTC.

The CDR3 sequence is CASSFSGYTDTQYF. CDR3 DNA: TGTGCCAGCAGCTTTAGCGGTTACACAGATACGCAGTATTTT. The chain couples TRBV7-2 to TRBJ2-3; TRBD2 might be the D (6 bases). CDR3 length: 14 amino acids. Deletions cut 3 bases from V and 2 bases from J, with 9 bases between. Germline V gene lookup returns CDR1 SGHTA and CDR2 FQGNSA.